This is a list of T cell receptor beta chains from one sample in a study of blood T cells in healthy people across ages. From the 5' RACE reads, TCRdb called clonotypes with MiXCR, one entry per CDR3 protein. The data hold more than 700,000 distinct CDR3 sequences, with roughly 50% observed a single time. Sequences were obtained from blood. All receptors derive from a man at least 80 years old in good health. The CDR3 runs from the conserved cysteine through the conserved F or W. Each record gives: V gene, D gene, J gene, clone size, CDR3 protein, CDR3 DNA. A D gene is named only where the DNA matches it firmly. Not every row has a clone size; where given, it reads once, few, many or a size class.

TRBV2	TRBD2	TRBJ2-1	few	CASRVAGGYNEQFF	TGTGCCAGCAGGGTGGCGGGAGGGTACAATGAGCAGTTCTTC
TRBV7-8	TRBD2	TRBJ2-1	-	CASSRWEGPNEQFF	TGTGCCAGCAGTAGATGGGAGGGCCCCAATGAGCAGTTCTTC
TRBV12-3/TRBV12-4	TRBD1	TRBJ1-2	-	CASSLGTGQDYGYTF	TGTGCCAGCAGTTTGGGGACAGGGCAGGACTATGGCTACACCTTC
TRBV6-2/TRBV6-3	TRBD2	TRBJ2-1	-	CASSALTQVAGGPPNEQFF	TGTGCCAGCAGTGCCCTCACGCAAGTAGCGGGAGGTCCCCCCAATGAGCAGTTCTTC
TRBV2	-	TRBJ2-5	-	CASSVLLLGEQYF	TGTGCCAGCAGTGTCTTGCTACTGGGAGAGCAGTACTTC
TRBV20-1	TRBD1	TRBJ2-7	once	CSAREDRSYNEQYF	TGCAGTGCTAGAGAGGACAGGTCTTACAATGAGCAGTACTTC
TRBV9	TRBD1	TRBJ1-6	-	CASSDGQGAHSYNSPLHF	TGTGCCAGCAGCGACGGACAGGGGGCTCACTCCTATAATTCACCCCTCCACTTT
TRBV27	TRBD1	TRBJ2-7	few	CASSLLGQGTHEQYF	TGTGCCAGCAGTTTACTTGGACAGGGGACCCACGAGCAGTACTTC
TRBV29-1	-	TRBJ2-1	-	CSVEPDSAILYNEQFF	TGCAGCGTTGAGCCAGACAGCGCTATCCTCTACAATGAGCAGTTCTTC
TRBV12-3/TRBV12-4	-	TRBJ1-4	-	CASSMVQGGEKLFF	TGTGCCAGCAGTATGGTACAGGGTGGCGAAAAACTGTTTTTT
TRBV5-1	TRBD2	TRBJ2-5	few	CASSQGGSETQYF	TGCGCCAGCAGCCAGGGAGGGAGTGAGACCCAGTACTTC
TRBV12-3/TRBV12-4	-	TRBJ2-1	many	CASSSLSSYNEQFF	TGTGCCAGCAGTTCCTTGAGCTCCTACAATGAGCAGTTCTTC
TRBV6-5	TRBD1	TRBJ2-1	few	CASSPGQVLSDEQFF	TGTGCCAGCAGCCCGGGACAGGTTTTGTCGGATGAGCAGTTCTTC
TRBV20-1	TRBD1	TRBJ1-4	-	CSARGAGGASEKLFF	TGCAGTGCTAGAGGGGCAGGGGGCGCAAGTGAAAAACTGTTTTTT
TRBV10-1	TRBD2	TRBJ2-5	once	CASSPGLAPGVEQYF	TGCGCCAGCAGTCCCGGACTAGCGCCGGGGGTTGAGCAGTACTTC
TRBV29-1	TRBD1	TRBJ2-7	many	CSVRQGAFLYEQYF	TGCAGCGTTAGACAGGGGGCCTTTCTCTACGAGCAGTACTTC
TRBV29-1	TRBD2	TRBJ2-3	-	CSVGLAGVADTQYF	TGCAGCGTTGGACTAGCGGGAGTCGCAGATACGCAGTATTTT
TRBV7-2	TRBD2	TRBJ2-1	-	CASSLDVGGYNEQFF	TGTGCCAGCAGCTTAGACGTGGGAGGGTACAATGAGCAGTTCTTC
TRBV20-1	-	TRBJ2-6	once	CSARGQGRVGANVLTF	TGCAGTGCTAGAGGGCAGGGCCGAGTGGGGGCCAACGTCCTGACTTTC
TRBV11-2	TRBD1	TRBJ2-3	-	CASSLSLRRDRGTDTQYF	TGTGCCAGCAGCTTATCCCTAAGGCGGGACAGGGGCACAGATACGCAGTATTTT
TRBV12-3/TRBV12-4	TRBD1	TRBJ2-2	-	CAIETGKWKLFF	TGTGCCATAGAGACAGGGAAATGGAAGCTGTTTTTT
TRBV20-1	-	TRBJ2-2	-	CSARRTGELFF	TGCAGTGCTAGAAGGACCGGGGAGCTGTTTTTT
TRBV7-7	-	TRBJ2-5	few	CASSPARGGETQYF	TGTGCCAGCAGTCCTGCGAGGGGTGGAGAGACCCAGTACTTC
TRBV27	-	TRBJ2-5	-	CASSPRTVGSQETQYF	TGTGCCAGCAGTCCCCGAACGGTGGGGAGTCAGGAGACCCAGTACTTT
TRBV6-5	-	TRBJ2-3	few	CASRRTGEHRYAYF	TGTGCCAGCAGACGGACGGGCGAGCACAGATACGCGTATTTT
TRBV5-1	TRBD2	TRBJ2-1	-	CASSWTSRGYNEQFF	TGCGCCAGCAGCTGGACTAGCCGTGGGTACAATGAGCAGTTCTTC